This TCR beta chain was found in a study of human T cells and chemical hapten exposure. On the study more broadly: Subjects had 2% DPC placed on about 2 cm by about 2 cm of upper inner arm skin for sensitization. Overall study results and limits: More PT1 expanded TCRs went with higher patch test scores. Donors' alopecia may make their immune response differ from healthy people's.

The library tagged individual cDNA molecules with unique molecular identifiers. TCRdb analysed the RACE reads with MiXCR anew, one entry per CDR3 protein. Among about 160,000 distinct CDR3 sequences listed, around a quarter were seen once. There are a few counts of this clonotype. Its antigen is not known. The time point here: patch test 3, about 24 weeks after DPC sensitization. The treatment is: therapeutic diphenylcyclopropenone sensitization with weekly scalp DPC. V gave up 3 bases and J gave up 10 bases, with 19 bases separating them. The CDR3 has 16 amino acids. The germline gives CDR1 ENHRY, CDR2 SYGVKD.

The sequencing used whole blood, collected in connection with sensitization to the hapten diphenylcyclopropenone (DPC). The V call is TRBV10-3, the J call TRBJ1-6; perhaps TRBD1 as D (5 bases). This TCR came from a woman aged 18-29 years with alopecia areata. Some clones in this sample may be carry-over from other donors' samples. The CDR3 DNA reads TGTGCCATCAGTGATCCCGACGGGGGACCTTTGTCACCCCTCCACTTT. Its protein product is CAISDPDGGPLSPLHF.